Following are 18 T cell receptor beta chains from one sample sequenced in a study of OX40 agonist ivuxolimab in advanced cancers. Assay used: immunoSEQ multiplex PCR; TCRdb lists only in-frame clones, some missing. Among under 75,000 clones, around nine tenths were seen once, and the ten largest hold around 2%. Sequences were derived from CD4+ or CD8+ T cells sorted from blood, sampled in a trial of the OX40 agonist ivuxolimab. These receptors all come from an adult with an advanced solid tumor such as melanoma, head and neck, liver or kidney cancer.

CDR3 in amino acids: CASSVDRVDSPLHF. CDR3 bases: TGTGCCAGCAGCGTAGACAGGGTTGATTCACCCCTCCACTTT. The chain carries TRBV9 and TRBJ1-6, with D perhaps TRBD1 (6 bases). The CDR3 has 14 amino acids. With 0 bases removed from V and 8 bases from J, the gap between germline ends came to 9 bases. Per the germline V gene, CDR1 is SGDLS and CDR2 is YYNGEE.

The chain uses TRBV11-3 and TRBJ2-7, with 14 bases aligning to TRBD2. The CDR3 has 15 amino acids. The junction had 7 bases not matched to a gene; V was cut back by 5 bases and J by 7 bases. Germline CDR1 reads SGHNT; CDR2 reads YENEEA. The CDR3 DNA reads as TGTGCCAGCAGCCCGGGACTAGCGGGAGCCACGGAGCAGTACTTC. Protein product: CASSPGLAGATEQYF.

The V call is TRBV9, the J call TRBJ2-4; a weak D match, TRBD2 (5 bases). Per the germline V gene, CDR1 is SGDLS and CDR2 is YYNGEE. The germline V and J ends were trimmed by 2 bases and 2 bases, with 8 bases remaining between them. The CDR3 consists of 14 residues. CDR3 sequence (DNA): TGTGCCAGCAGCGTTAAGCGGTCCAAAAACATTCAGTACTTC. Protein product: CASSVKRSKNIQYF.

V and J are TRBV14 and TRBJ1-1; no reliable D call. V was cut by 1 base and J by 0 bases, with 9 bases left in between. Germline assignment: CDR1 SGHDN and CDR2 FVKESK. The CDR3 runs to 15 residues. Here the CDR3 reads CASSQGKAMNTEAFF. CDR3 bases: TGTGCCAGCAGCCAAGGTAAAGCCATGAACACTGAAGCTTTCTTT.

J is TRBJ2-3 and V is TRBV11-2, with 8 nucleotides matching TRBD2. After removal of 6 bases from V and 4 bases from J, the junction contained 9 bases not matched to a gene. CDR1 and CDR2 from the germline V gene are SGHAT and FQNNGV. This CDR3 is 15 amino acids long. The CDR3 here is CASRPSGSRADTQYF. In DNA, the CDR3 is TGTGCCAGCAGACCAAGCGGGAGTAGGGCAGATACGCAGTATTTT.

Details on this clone: The sample holds other DNA sequences that translate to the same CDR3. The rearrangement uses TRBV6-1 and TRBJ1-5; D remains unclear. V gave up 2 bases and J gave up 7 bases, with 6 bases separating them. Germline V gene lookup returns CDR1 MNHNS and CDR2 SASEGT. The CDR3 spans 12 residues. The CDR3 region has the DNA TGTGCCAGCAGTGAAAAAGAGCAGCCCCAGCATTTT. This gives the protein CASSEKEQPQHF.

The chain has TRBV27 and TRBJ1-2; 8 bases are a match to TRBD1. With 5 bases clipped from V and 2 bases from J, the junction kept 4 bases outside the gene matches. Germline lookup yields CDR1 MNHEY and CDR2 SMNVEV (reference sequence). CDR3 length equals 14 residues. CDR3 sequence (DNA): TGTGCCAGCAGTAGAGGACAGGGAAACTATGGCTACACCTTC. As protein: CASSRGQGNYGYTF.

The chain is built from TRBV5-1 and TRBJ2-2, with TRBD1 identical over 7 bases. The CDR3 spans 15 residues. Germline assignment: CDR1 SGHRS and CDR2 YFSETQ. J was trimmed by 4 bases and V by 3 bases; bases with no gene match: 6. CDR3 in DNA: TGCGCCAGCAGCTCCTCTCACAGGGGCACCGGGGAGCTGTTTTTT. This sequence encodes CASSSSHRGTGELFF.

The rearrangement uses TRBV7-9 and TRBJ1-1; tentative D call: TRBD1 (6 bases). With 1 base removed from V and 5 bases from J, the gap between germline ends came to 17 bases. Germline loops: CDR1 SEHNR, CDR2 FQNEAQ (reference sequence). The CDR3 sequence is 16 residues long. The CDR3 DNA is TGTGCCAGCAGCTTAGAGGGGTCCACAGGGAGGACTGAAGCTTTCTTT. This encodes CASSLEGSTGRTEAFF. The entire variable domain, with the rest obtained from reference TRBV7-9 and TRBJ1-1, is as follows: DTGVSQNPRHKITKRGQNVTFRCDPISEHNRLYWYRQTLGQGPEFLTYFQNEAQLEKSRLLSDRFSAERPKGSFSTLEIQRTEQGDSAMYLCASSLEGSTGRTEAFFGQGTRLTVV.

This clone was seen a few times. The chain joins TRBV29-1 to TRBJ2-3, with D unclear. This CDR3 comprises 14 residues. Germline V lookup: CDR1 SQVTM, CDR2 ANQGSEA. The CDR3 DNA follows: TGCAGTACATATGGTCCCGGTAGGGCAGATACGCAGTATTTT. Translation: CSTYGPGRADTQYF.

The chain employs TRBV28 and TRBJ1-2, with no clear D. This CDR3 comprises 14 residues. CDR1 MDHEN and CDR2 SYDVKM come from the germline V gene. V gave up 3 bases and J gave up 5 bases, with 13 bases separating them. The CDR3 DNA follows: TGTGCCAGCAGTTTTTCGGACGGCGGATATGGCTACACCTTC. Its protein product is CASSFSDGGYGYTF.

In this sample, this clone turned up once. The J gene is TRBJ2-7, the V gene TRBV7-2; 9 bases agree with TRBD2. CDR3 size: 15 residues. The germline CDR1 and CDR2 sequences are SGHTA and FQGNSA. V was pared by 2 bases and J by 3 bases, with 5 bases of the junction left unmatched. CDR3 sequence: CASSLLPSGDYEQYF. CDR3 bases: TGTGCCAGCAGCTTATTACCTAGCGGGGACTACGAGCAGTACTTC.

V usage is TRBV27 and J usage is TRBJ1-5; no clear D gene. From germline, CDR1 is MNHEY and CDR2 SMNVEV (reference sequence). V was clipped by 3 bases and J by 1 base, with 4 bases between them. This CDR3 comprises 13 residues. CDR3 DNA sequence: TGTGCCAGCAGTTTGAAAAGCAATCAGCCCCAGCATTTT. Encoded protein: CASSLKSNQPQHF.

The chain joins TRBV6-1 to TRBJ1-3, with D unclear. This CDR3 has 14 amino acids. The V end was cut by 2 bases, the J end by 0 bases, with 5 bases between. From germline, CDR1 is MNHNS and CDR2 SASEGT. The DNA of the CDR3 is TGTGCCAGCAGTGAACAGAACTCTGGAAACACCATATATTTT. Translated: CASSEQNSGNTIYF.

The J gene is TRBJ1-1, the V gene TRBV4-3; 8 bases align to TRBD1. The ends lost 0 bases at V and 3 bases at J; junction bases unmatched: 3. The CDR3 spans 15 residues. Per the germline V gene, CDR1 is LGHNA and CDR2 is YSLEER. The CDR3 DNA is TGCGCCAGCAGCCAAGATCCGGGACAGGACACTGAAGCTTTCTTT. Translating it yields CASSQDPGQDTEAFF.

The J gene is TRBJ2-3, the V gene TRBV2, with D possibly matching TRBD1 (6 bases). Germline V gene sequence: CDR1 SNHLY, CDR2 FYNNEI. With 6 bases removed from V and 3 bases from J, the gap between germline ends came to 19 bases. This CDR3 has 16 amino acids. CDR3 nucleotide sequence: TGTGCCAGCAGGGGGGACCAAACCAGGGGTACAGATACGCAGTATTTT. Protein: CASRGDQTRGTDTQYF.

The CDR3 loop is CASSRDYEQYF. The DNA for the CDR3 is TGTGCCAGCAGCCGGGACTACGAGCAGTACTTC. The genes are TRBV9 and TRBJ2-7; TRBD2 might be the D (5 bases). V lost 4 bases to trimming and J lost 3 bases, with 5 bases between them. Germline-derived CDR1 and CDR2 are SGDLS and YYNGEE. The CDR3 has 11 residues. Combining the CDR3 with reference TRBV9 and TRBJ2-7 gives the whole variable domain DSGVTQTPKHLITATGQRVTLRCSPRSGDLSVYWYQQSLDQGLQFLIQYYNGEERAKGNILERFSAQQFPDLHSELNLSSLELGDSALYFCASSRDYEQYFGPGTRLTVT.

The chain employs TRBV7-2 and TRBJ1-5; perhaps TRBD1 as D (6 bases). Germline V gene data show CDR1 as SGHTA and CDR2 as FQGNSA. This CDR3 comprises 13 residues. Trimming took 4 bases from V and 5 from J, leaving 9 bases between them. This CDR3 is CASSSRGYQPQHF. The CDR3 DNA reads as TGTGCCAGCAGCTCCAGGGGTTATCAGCCCCAGCATTTT.